The 17 T cell receptor beta chains below come from one sample, sequenced in a study of blood T cell repertoires in COVID-19. Generated by immunoSEQ multiplex PCR, the TCRdb table keeps only in-frame clones and is missing some. The repertoire consists of 150,000 to 200,000 clones, with roughly 90% occurring once and the leading ten covering 1.5% to 2%. Sequencing input: peripheral blood. The receptors were gathered from a woman between 45 and 65 years old with acute or convalescent COVID-19.

The V gene is TRBV24-1, the J gene TRBJ2-5, with 8 bases aligning to TRBD1. The V gene's germline CDR1 is KGHDR and CDR2 SFDVKD. CDR3 length equals 13 residues. J was trimmed by 4 bases and V by 10 bases; bases with no gene match: 7. The CDR3 loop is CATGSGGVETQYF. The CDR3 DNA is TGTGCCACTGGGTCAGGGGGCGTAGAGACCCAGTACTTC.

As regards this clone: The same CDR3 arises from other DNA sequences in this sample as well. The chain recombines TRBV4-1 with TRBJ1-2; TRBD1 agrees at 7 bases. The V gene end was trimmed by 0 bases and the J gene end by 4 bases; junction bases not matched to a gene: 2. The CDR3 extends over 14 amino acids. Germline CDR1 MGHRA, CDR2 YSYEKL. The CDR3 loop is CASSQDRGSYGYTF. DNA for the CDR3: TGCGCCAGCAGCCAAGACAGGGGGAGCTATGGCTACACCTTC.

The gene calls are TRBV19 and TRBJ1-3, with D maybe TRBD1 (6 bases). This CDR3 has 14 amino acids. In germline, CDR1 is LNHDA, CDR2 SQIVND (reference sequence). Trimming shortened V by 6 bases and J by 4 bases, and 13 bases separated the two germline ends. The CDR3 DNA reads TGTGCCAGTAGCCAACAGGGCTACGGAAACACCATATATTTT. As protein: CASSQQGYGNTIYF.

The chain combines TRBV30 with TRBJ1-2; D is ambiguous. CDR3 length: 12 residues. Germline loops: CDR1 GTSNPN, CDR2 SVGIG (reference sequence). Trimming stripped 0 bases from V and 6 bases from J, with 8 bases between. The DNA for the CDR3 is TGTGCCTGGAGTGTACATTTGAATGGCTACACCTTC. The encoded protein is CAWSVHLNGYTF.

The rearrangement joins TRBV5-1 to TRBJ2-2; D gene ambiguous. Germline V gives CDR1 SGHRS, CDR2 YFSETQ. Trimming pared 2 bases from V and 6 bases from J, leaving 2 bases between. This CDR3 contains 11 residues. CDR3 region: CASSFSGELFF. The CDR3 nucleotides read TGCGCCAGCAGCTTCTCCGGGGAGCTGTTTTTT.

CDR3 in amino acids: CASTRSSGGNEQFF. CDR3 sequence (DNA): TGTGCCAGCACCCGTTCGAGCGGGGGTAATGAGCAGTTCTTC. This chain links TRBV2 with TRBJ2-1, with TRBD2 identical over 8 bases. Trimming cost V 7 bases and J 7 bases; bases outside gene matches: 9. Germline loops: CDR1 SNHLY, CDR2 FYNNEI. CDR3 length: 14 residues. Drawing the rest from reference TRBV2 and TRBJ2-1, the complete variable domain is EPEVTQTPSHQVTQMGQEVILRCVPISNHLYFYWYRQILGQKVEFLVSFYNNEISEKSEIFDDQFSVERPDGSNFTLKIRSTKLEDSAMYFCASTRSSGGNEQFFGPGTRLTVL.

This clone was observed once. The rearrangement links TRBV11-3 to TRBJ2-1; possibly TRBD2 for D (6 bases). This CDR3 has 17 residues. Looked up from germline, CDR1 is SGHNT and CDR2 is YENEEA. The V end was cut by 1 base, the J end by 0 bases, with 13 bases between. As DNA, the CDR3 is TGTGCCAGCAGCTTAGTGTCTGGGAGGAGCTCCTACAATGAGCAGTTCTTC. It yields the protein CASSLVSGRSSYNEQFF.

This sequence joins TRBV6-6 and TRBJ1-2; tentatively, D is TRBD1 (5 bases). From germline, CDR1 is MNHNY and CDR2 SVGAGI (reference sequence). Trimming removed 7 bases at V and 8 bases at J, with 14 bases between. The CDR3 runs 12 residues. The chain's CDR3 is CASTETRAGYTF. CDR3 bases: TGTGCCAGCACCGAGACCAGGGCAGGCTACACCTTC.

Only one count was recorded for this clone. J is TRBJ2-5 and V is TRBV27, with D maybe TRBD1 (5 bases). This CDR3 spans 13 amino acids. The V end lost 3 bases, the J end lost 2 bases, and 7 bases lay between the germline ends. From germline, CDR1 is MNHEY and CDR2 SMNVEV (reference sequence). CDR3 protein: CASSFSGQETQYF. As DNA, the CDR3 is TGTGCCAGCAGTTTTTCAGGGCAAGAGACCCAGTACTTC.

The V gene is TRBV6-5, the J gene TRBJ2-1; 15 positions agree with TRBD2. CDR3 size: 15 residues. Germline trimming cut 5 bases from V and 7 bases from J; bases unmatched to any gene: 3. Germline values: CDR1 MNHEY, CDR2 SVGAGI. The CDR3 nucleotides are TGTGCCAGCAGTCAGGGGACTAGCGGGGGGAATGAGCAGTTCTTC. Translating gives CASSQGTSGGNEQFF.

The chain links TRBV29-1 to TRBJ1-1; 8 bases are shared with TRBD1. V lost 6 bases, J lost 8 bases, and 14 bases stayed unmatched. The CDR3 consists of 14 residues. CDR1 SQVTM and CDR2 ANQGSEA come from the germline V gene. The CDR3 coding sequence is TGCAGCGTCGAGGGGACAGGAGGGGGATTCGAAGCTTTCTTT. This gives the protein CSVEGTGGGFEAFF.

The chain recombines TRBV9 with TRBJ1-3, with 7 bases aligning to TRBD1. This CDR3 region has 14 residues. The germline V gene has CDR1 SGDLS and CDR2 YYNGEE. Trimming at V came to 3 bases and at J to 6 bases, leaving 6 bases not matched to a gene. In DNA form, the CDR3 reads TGTGCCAGCAGCGCAAGAGGGGGCGAAAACACCATATATTTT. Residues: CASSARGGENTIYF.

This clone was recorded once. CDR3 residues: CASSSSGYSGNTIYF. CDR3 coding DNA: TGCGCCAGCAGCTCCTCAGGGTACTCTGGAAACACCATATATTTT. This rearrangement joins TRBV5-1 to TRBJ1-3; tentatively, D is TRBD1 (5 bases). Trimming removed 3 bases from V and 0 bases from J, with 10 bases in between. CDR1 and CDR2 from the germline V gene are SGHRS and YFSETQ. The CDR3 sequence is 15 residues long.

In this sample, this clone turned up once. V and J are TRBV4-3 and TRBJ1-5, with 7 positions matching TRBD1. V shed 0 bases, J shed 3 bases, and the junction held 8 bases outside the gene matches. Germline V gene data show CDR1 as LGHNA and CDR2 as YSLEER. CDR3 size: 17 residues. The CDR3 region is CASSQDRTGVFNQPQHF. In nucleotides, the CDR3 is TGCGCCAGCAGCCAAGATAGGACAGGAGTTTTCAATCAGCCCCAGCATTTT.

The rearrangement links TRBV3-1 (or the pseudogene TRBV3-2) to TRBJ2-7; 7 nucleotides match TRBD2. V shed 4 bases and J 4 bases; nucleotides not matched to a gene: 10. This CDR3 has 15 residues. Germline values: CDR1 LGHDT, CDR2 YNNKEL (reference sequence). CDR3 in amino acids: CASSPLSGATYEQYF. Written as DNA, the CDR3 is TGTGCCAGCAGCCCCCTCAGCGGGGCAACATACGAGCAGTACTTC.

This chain joins TRBV20-1 and TRBJ2-5; 7 bases map to TRBD2. This CDR3 comprises 15 residues. The germline V gene has CDR1 DFQATT and CDR2 SNEGSKA (reference sequence). V lost 3 bases and J lost 9; bases outside the gene matches: 16. CDR3 sequence: CSASSEREQPGAQYF. CDR3 nucleotide sequence: TGCAGTGCTAGTTCCGAGCGGGAACAGCCGGGGGCCCAGTACTTC.

The CDR3 region has the DNA TGCGCCAGCAGCGTTGACAGGGAAGCTAACTATGGCTACACCTTC. As protein: CASSVDREANYGYTF. The rearrangement joins TRBV5-1 to TRBJ1-2, with 7 bases aligning to TRBD1. Germline V gene data show CDR1 as SGHRS and CDR2 as YFSETQ. This CDR3 contains 15 residues. The J segment lost 0 bases and the V segment lost 4 bases, leaving 6 bases of the junction unmatched. Full variable domain (missing parts from reference TRBV5-1 and TRBJ1-2): KAGVTQTPRYLIKTRGQQVTLSCSPISGHRSVSWYQQTPGQGLQFLFEYFSETQRNKGNFPGRFSGRQFSNSRSEMNVSTLELGDSALYLCASSVDREANYGYTFGSGTRLTVV.